What follows describes a single TCR beta chain. Its antigen is still unknown. This sample is part of a study of early T cells in non-severe SARS-CoV-2 infection. For the study at large: Bulk RNA taken from unsorted whole blood was sequenced, leaving chains unpaired.

Regarding the study as a whole: Matching with VDJdb favored anti-spike CD8 responses (missing private and CD4 specificities).

Individual cDNA molecules received unique molecular identifiers during library preparation. TCRdb passed the 5' RACE reads through MiXCR, listing each CDR3 protein once. The table shows 75,000 to 80,000 distinct CDR3 sequences, with around 15% occurring only once. Trimming at V came to 3 bases and at J to 1 base, leaving 3 bases not matched to a gene. The CDR3 consists of 14 residues. Germline CDR1 SGHDN, CDR2 FVKESK. The sequence derives from an adult who was a healthcare worker with PCR-confirmed SARS-CoV-2 infection or an uninfected control (not recorded which). The sequenced sample was whole blood. The chain is built from TRBV14 and TRBJ2-7, with 7 bases identical to TRBD1. The CDR3 is CASSHRQGSYEQYF. The CDR3 bases are TGTGCCAGCAGCCACCGACAGGGTTCCTACGAGCAGTACTTC.